This T cell receptor (beta chain) was sequenced in a study of T cells in Graves' hyperthyroidism and ophthalmopathy (dated by TCRdb to between 2017 and 2020). Turning to the overall study: Peripheral blood samples were taken at initial diagnosis, before any treatment was given. To identify TCR V-J signatures that set the groups apart, the researchers used a discovery cohort of about a hundred patients, made up of some 41 with Graves' ophthalmopathy and some 58 with stable Graves' hyperthyroidism. Whether ophthalmopathy could be predicted prospectively was tested in an independent validation cohort made up of under 20 hyperthyroidism patients plus 17 patients who later progressed to ophthalmopathy. For training and testing, the 80 to 100 patients in the discovery cohort were randomly divided in a 7:3 ratio. Thyroid tissue and blood T-cell repertoires from more than 5 Graves' hyperthyroidism patients were also compared in the study. After sampling, hyperthyroidism patients received methimazole starting at 30 mg daily, and ophthalmopathy patients received high-dose intravenous methylprednisolone. TCR Vbeta CDR3 sequencing of 135 peripheral blood samples (43 ophthalmopathy, 75 to 85 hyperthyroidism and around 17 progressor patients) is reported in the paper. Points the paper makes about the study in general: In validation, progression to ophthalmopathy was predicted by the model with around 70% sensitivity and nearly 75% specificity, a median of around 5.9 months before onset. No statistical method was used to set the sample size in advance, and investigators knew the group allocation. In cross-validation, a model built on a 13 V-J signature told ophthalmopathy apart from stable hyperthyroidism with 87.88% sensitivity and roughly 82% specificity, and in testing the same model reached 80%/75%. Most expanded thyroid clonotypes (frequency above 0.001) were also detected in blood, suggesting blood repertoires may reflect thyroid immune responses.

The TCR beta CDR3 regions were amplified from the RNA transcripts. The TCR CDR3 was subjected to a first round of RT-PCR using the HTBI primer set and the Qiagen OneStep RT-PCR kit. A second multiplex PCR round built the libraries, followed by size selection and purification. Paired-end sequencing of the libraries was performed with 100 bp reads on an Illumina HiSeq2000. In the paper's pipeline: SOAPnuke was used to process the raw data, with reads discarded if the reads contained adapters or uncalled bases, had a mean Phred below 15, or lacked an exact constant-primer or identifier match. COPE v1.2.5 was used to merge the high-quality paired reads, and each unique nucleotide sequence was defined as a clonotype. MiTCR v1.1 was used to align clonotypes to the IMGT TRBV, TRBD and TRBJ reference segments. The analysis was restricted to V-J combinations with a frequency above 0.0001, which together covered just over 98% of the repertoires. A TCS score was defined as the ratio between F50 (clonal expansion) and ExV (chaos), using BLOSUM62-based TCRdist between CDR3 peptides within each V-J. Welch's t-statistics and random forest reduced fewer than 550 V-J features to 13, which were used in a naive Bayes classifier (R e1071). TCRdb reprocessed the public reads (quality trimming at Q25 with fastp, clone calling with MiXCR) and kept in-frame beta chains. Rows matching on CDR3 protein sequence are summarized as one entry with the most common DNA and genes. TCRdb's processing, not the authors' own work, is the source of the V and J calls. This sample is represented by 20,000 to 30,000 distinct CDR3 sequences; less than 45% of them were singletons. The top ten hold about 9.3% of the sample.

Graves' hyperthyroidism was defined as stable when no progression to ophthalmopathy occurred over 18 months of follow-up. Hyperthyroidism patients were newly diagnosed, had a disease duration of under 2 months, and were aged 18 to 65 years. Exclusion was applied to patients with uncontrolled infections, other autoimmune diseases, pregnancy or lactation. Diagnoses were based on clinical symptoms, serum thyroxine and TRAb, thyroid ultrasound and orbital computed tomography. PBMCs were separated from about 10 ml of fresh peripheral blood using Ficoll-Paque density gradient centrifugation. Trizol reagent was used to extract total RNA, and RNA quality was then checked on an Agilent 2100 Bioanalyzer. This clonotype was seen ten or more times. This receptor's antigen is unknown. Per-base qualities were not stored, and no clone one base away is much larger. The CDR3 runs 14 amino acids, cysteine and phenylalanine included. The kept DNA is CDR3 alone, 42 bases in frame from the first base. CDR1 and CDR2 were assigned from the germline V gene as SGHRS and YFSETQ. The junction carries 10 bases between V and J, which are trimmed by 4 bases and 0 bases respectively.

The receptor's source is a woman aged 25 to 39 with Graves' hyperthyroidism. The V gene is TRBV5-1 and the J gene is TRBJ1-1; the D gene is perhaps TRBD1, from 6 matching bases. Material: blood. The DNA is as follows: TGCGCCAGCAGCAGAGGACAGTTGAACACTGAAGCTTTCTTT. Translation gives CASSRGQLNTEAFF.